The 15 T cell receptor beta chains given below trace back to one sample, sequenced in a study of blood T cell repertoires in COVID-19. TCRdb keeps only in-frame clones here, not all; method: immunoSEQ multiplex PCR. The data show approximately 120,000 clones, around 80% seen once. The sample was peripheral blood. The source is an elderly woman with active or convalescent COVID-19.

V usage is TRBV10-2 and J usage is TRBJ2-1; TRBD2 matches at 9 bases. Trimming took 2 bases from V and 8 from J; bases not matched to a gene: 7. The germline CDR1 and CDR2 sequences are WSHSY and SAAADI. The CDR3 is made up of 15 amino acids. Written as DNA, the CDR3 is TGCGCCAGCAGTGAGCCGCGGGAGGGCCGCTATGAGCAGTTCTTC. Its protein product is CASSEPREGRYEQFF.

The chain has TRBV6-1 and TRBJ1-5; the D gene is possibly TRBD1 (6 bases). Deletions cut 1 base from V and 6 bases from J, with 13 bases between. Germline CDR1 and CDR2: MNHNS and SASEGT. The CDR3 is 15 amino acids. The CDR3 DNA reads as TGTGCCAGCAGTGAAGGGACAGCTGGGGCTCAGCCCCAGCATTTT. Amino acid sequence: CASSEGTAGAQPQHF.

V and J are TRBV2 and TRBJ1-5; D is undetermined. The V and J ends lost 4 bases and 4 bases respectively, with 14 bases between them. Germline CDR1 and CDR2: SNHLY and FYNNEI. The CDR3 extends over 15 amino acids. The CDR3 spells CASSGTAGGNQPQHF. Here the CDR3 DNA reads TGTGCCAGCAGTGGCACAGCCGGAGGGAATCAGCCCCAGCATTTT.

The chain combines TRBV4-1 with TRBJ2-7, with D uncertain. Germline CDR1 MGHRA, CDR2 YSYEKL. Trimming cost V 1 base and J 4 bases, with 8 bases left between them. The CDR3 covers 13 residues. CDR3 DNA sequence: TGCGCCAGCAGCCAAGTCCGCGATTACGAGCAGTACTTC. This encodes CASSQVRDYEQYF.

The rearrangement joins TRBV7-8 to TRBJ2-2, with D perhaps matching TRBD1 (6 bases). V lost 5 bases, J lost 6 bases, and 19 bases lay in between. Germline V gives CDR1 SGHVS, CDR2 FQNEAQ. The CDR3 runs to 16 residues. CDR3 DNA: TGTGCCAGCAGCCTATGGGGCAGGGGTGAAGCCGGGGAGCTGTTTTTT. Its protein product is CASSLWGRGEAGELFF.

The chain has TRBV14 and TRBJ2-7; 9 bases are a match to TRBD2. The CDR3 is 18 amino acids. Losses at the gene ends were 0 bases for V and 0 bases for J; bases not matched to a gene: 9. CDR1 and CDR2 (germline): SGHDN, FVKESK. CDR3 sequence: CASSQDRLWTSASYEQYF. CDR3 nucleotides: TGTGCCAGCAGCCAAGATAGGTTGTGGACTAGCGCCTCCTACGAGCAGTACTTC. Variable domain in full (rest from reference TRBV14 and TRBJ2-7): EAGVTQFPSHSVIEKGQTVTLRCDPISGHDNLYWYRRVMGKEIKFLLHFVKESKQDESGMPNNRFLAERTGGTYSTLKVQPAELEDSGVYFCASSQDRLWTSASYEQYFGPGTRLTVT.

This clone was seen just once. The chain joins TRBV19 to TRBJ2-2; a weak D match, TRBD1 (6 bases). The germline CDR1 and CDR2 sequences are LNHDA and SQIVND (reference sequence). The CDR3 spans 14 residues. Trimming stripped 6 bases from V and 1 base from J, with 9 bases between. The CDR3 protein is CASSPGQNTGELFF. CDR3 DNA sequence: TGTGCCAGTAGCCCGGGACAGAACACCGGGGAGCTGTTTTTT. The full variable domain, with the rest looked up from reference TRBV19 and TRBJ2-2, is DGGITQSPKYLFRKEGQNVTLSCEQNLNHDAMYWYRQDPGQGLRLIYYSQIVNDFQKGDIAEGYSVSREKKESFPLTVTSAQKNPTAFYLCASSPGQNTGELFFGEGSRLTVL.

This chain uses TRBV19 with TRBJ1-2; 9 bases match TRBD1. There are 15 residues in the CDR3. J was trimmed by 8 bases and V by 5 bases; bases with no gene match: 12. Germline loops: CDR1 LNHDA, CDR2 SQIVND (reference sequence). The CDR3 spells CASSPWDREGYGYTF. The CDR3, as DNA: TGTGCCAGTAGTCCCTGGGACAGGGAAGGATACGGCTACACCTTC. Combining the CDR3 with reference TRBV19 and TRBJ1-2 gives the whole variable domain DGGITQSPKYLFRKEGQNVTLSCEQNLNHDAMYWYRQDPGQGLRLIYYSQIVNDFQKGDIAEGYSVSREKKESFPLTVTSAQKNPTAFYLCASSPWDREGYGYTFGSGTRLTVV.

The chain recombines TRBV30 with TRBJ2-1; 7 bases fit TRBD1. This CDR3 is built from 14 residues. The V segment lost 4 bases and the J segment 4 bases; nucleotides outside the gene matches: 7. Germline CDR1 reads GTSNPN; CDR2 reads SVGIG (reference sequence). Here the CDR3 reads CAWTHGQEYNEQFF. CDR3 DNA: TGTGCCTGGACCCACGGACAGGAGTACAATGAGCAGTTCTTC.

The rearrangement uses TRBV5-1 and TRBJ2-7; 11 bases align to TRBD2. This CDR3 spans 13 amino acids. V lost 3 bases and J lost 5; bases outside the gene matches: 1. The V gene's germline CDR1 is SGHRS and CDR2 YFSETQ. For the CDR3, the DNA is TGCGCCAGCAGCTCGGGACTAGCGGACGAGCAGTACTTC. Residues: CASSSGLADEQYF.

This chain links TRBV7-6 with TRBJ1-3, with D possibly TRBD1 on 6 matching bases. The V end was cut by 1 base, the J end by 4 bases, with 11 bases between. CDR3 length: 15 amino acids. Per the germline V gene, CDR1 is SGHVS and CDR2 is FNYEAQ. The CDR3 sequence: CASSLVGGRGNTIYF. The CDR3 coding sequence is TGTGCCAGCAGCTTAGTTGGGGGCCGCGGAAACACCATATATTTT.

This clone was seen more than once but under ten times. This chain connects TRBV28 to TRBJ1-3; perhaps TRBD1 as D (5 bases). Germline CDR1 MDHEN, CDR2 SYDVKM. Trimming left V 4 bases short and J 2 bases short, with 9 bases between. The CDR3 spans 14 residues. The CDR3 loop reads CASSSSGTGNTIYF. CDR3 DNA: TGTGCCAGCAGTTCGTCAGGGACTGGAAACACCATATATTTT.

The chain combines TRBV6-2 or TRBV6-3 with TRBJ1-1; TRBD1 might be the D (5 bases). V lost 2 bases, J lost 5 bases, and 12 bases lay in between. Germline CDR1 reads MNHEY; CDR2 reads SVGEGT. The CDR3 has 14 residues. The CDR3 nucleotides are TGTGCCAGCAGTTACGGGGGGATGGGTACTGAAGCTTTCTTT. It is translated as CASSYGGMGTEAFF.

This chain uses TRBV12-2 with TRBJ1-2. TRBV12-2 counts as a pseudogene. CDR3 length: 15 amino acids. This CDR3 is CASRLARGALYGYTF. The CDR3 DNA follows: TGTGCAAGTCGCTTAGCCCGGGGGGCTCTCTATGGCTACACCTTC.

The rearrangement joins TRBV4-1 to TRBJ2-1; D not certain. The CDR3 loop spans 15 amino acids. Trimming cost V 0 bases and J 2 bases, with 8 bases left between them. CDR1 is MGHRA and CDR2 is YSYEKL in the germline V gene. CDR3 DNA: TGCGCCAGCAGCCAAGATGGGCAGCCCTACAATGAGCAGTTCTTC. It codes for CASSQDGQPYNEQFF.